Presented here are 4 T cell receptor beta chains from one specimen sequenced in a study of identical twins. MiXCR, run by TCRdb on the 5' RACE reads, gives a single entry per CDR3 protein. Of approximately 600,000 distinct CDR3 sequences detected, more than 9% appear once; the ten largest clones hold roughly 3%. In addition, the sample was reused for a study of yellow fever vaccine responses in identical twins.

The sequenced material came from PBMCs. The source of these receptors is a woman aged 18-29 years in good health.

The rearrangement joins TRBV11-2 to TRBJ2-7; 9 nucleotides match TRBD1. This CDR3 is built from 15 residues. After removal of 5 bases from V and 1 base from J, the junction contained 6 bases not matched to a gene. CDR1 and CDR2 (germline): SGHAT, FQNNGV. CDR3 region: CASSHGQGRSYEQYF. CDR3 DNA: TGTGCCAGCAGCCATGGACAGGGGAGGTCCTACGAGCAGTACTTC.

This clonotype has at least ten counts. This rearrangement joins TRBV12-3 or TRBV12-4 to TRBJ1-2; D is possibly TRBD1 (5 bases). The CDR3 totals 14 residues. Between the trimmed V and J ends, which lost 6 bases and 5 bases, there was a span of 16 bases. CDR3 in amino acids: CASSITRGPYGYTF. Written as DNA, the CDR3 is TGTGCCAGCAGCATTACCCGGGGCCCATATGGCTACACCTTC.

This clonotype has a handful of counts. This chain links TRBV6-2 or TRBV6-3 with TRBJ2-5; 9 positions match TRBD2. Trimming cost V 2 bases and J 4 bases; bases outside gene matches: 11. This CDR3 comprises 17 residues. Per the germline V gene, CDR1 is MNHEY and CDR2 is SVGEGT. The CDR3 DNA follows: TGTGCCAGCAGTTACCCGTATCAGCGGGAGGAGGTAGAGACCCAGTACTTC. Translated, it gives CASSYPYQREEVETQYF.

This clonotype came up many times. The chain joins TRBV4-1 to TRBJ2-2; 8 bases match TRBD1. Trimming removed 0 bases from V and 3 bases from J; junction bases left unmatched: 6. CDR3 length: 17 residues. Germline loops: CDR1 MGHRA, CDR2 YSYEKL. The CDR3 DNA sequence: TGCGCCAGCAGCCAAGAGGACAGGGCCATCTACACCGGGGAGCTGTTTTTT. Translating gives CASSQEDRAIYTGELFF.